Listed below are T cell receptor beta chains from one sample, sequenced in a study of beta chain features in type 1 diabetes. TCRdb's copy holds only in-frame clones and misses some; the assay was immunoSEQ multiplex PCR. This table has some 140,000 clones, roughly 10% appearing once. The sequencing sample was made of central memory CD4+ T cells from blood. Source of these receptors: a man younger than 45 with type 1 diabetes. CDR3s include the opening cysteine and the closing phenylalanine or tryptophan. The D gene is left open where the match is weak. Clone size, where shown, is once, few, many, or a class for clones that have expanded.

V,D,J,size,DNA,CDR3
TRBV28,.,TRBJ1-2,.,TGTGCCAGCAAGAGAGGGTTGGGCTACACCTTC,CASKRGLGYTF
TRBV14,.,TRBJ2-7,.,TGTGCCAGCAGCCAAGTGAACAGGGCCTCCTACGAGCAGTACTTC,CASSQVNRASYEQYF
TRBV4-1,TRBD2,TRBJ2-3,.,TGCGCCAGCAGCCGGAATAGCGGGGGGGCCAGAGATACGCAGTATTTT,CASSRNSGGARDTQYF
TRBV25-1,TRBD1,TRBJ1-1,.,TGTGCCAGCAGTGATTCGGACAGGCTGGAAGCTTTCTTT,CASSDSDRLEAFF
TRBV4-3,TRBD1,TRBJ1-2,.,TGCGCCAGCAGCCAAAGGACAGGGCTCAGAGGCTACACCTTC,CASSQRTGLRGYTF
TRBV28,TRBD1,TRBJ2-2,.,TGTGCCAGCAGTGGCTGGCCAGGGGGTACCGGGGAGCTGTTTTTT,CASSGWPGGTGELFF
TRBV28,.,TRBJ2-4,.,TGTGCCAGCAGTTTACCCGGGACATCTGTTCAGTACTTC,CASSLPGTSVQYF
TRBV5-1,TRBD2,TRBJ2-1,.,TGCGCCAGCAGCCCGGGACTAGCGGGCCCCTCCGGCGTTGAGCAGTTCTTC,CASSPGLAGPSGVEQFF
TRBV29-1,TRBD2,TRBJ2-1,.,TGCAGCGTTCCCGGGACTAGCGGGGGAGGTTACGAGCAGTTCTTC,CSVPGTSGGGYEQFF
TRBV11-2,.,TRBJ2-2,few,TGTGCCAGCAGCACCGGTACCGGGGAGCTGTTTTTT,CASSTGTGELFF
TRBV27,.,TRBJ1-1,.,TGTGCCAGCAGATGGATGGCGGACACTGAAGCTTTCTTT,CASRWMADTEAFF
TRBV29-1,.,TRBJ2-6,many,TGCAGCGTTGAAGACCCCTTGGCCTCTGGGGCCAACGTCCTGACTTTC,CSVEDPLASGANVLTF
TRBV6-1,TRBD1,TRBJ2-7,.,TGTGCCAGCAGCCGGGACAGTACCTACGAGCAGTACTTC,CASSRDSTYEQYF
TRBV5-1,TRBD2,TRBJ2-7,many,TGCGCCAGCAGCCCGAGCGGGGACTCCTACGAGCAGTACTTC,CASSPSGDSYEQYF
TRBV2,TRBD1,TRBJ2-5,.,TGTGCCAGCAGTAGGGACAGGAATGAGGAGACCCAGTACTTC,CASSRDRNEETQYF
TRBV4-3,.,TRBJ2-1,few,TGCGCCAGCAGCCAAGATTGGGGGCACTCCTACAATGAGCAGTTCTTC,CASSQDWGHSYNEQFF
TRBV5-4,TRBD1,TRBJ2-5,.,TGTGCCAGCAGCGTGTGGACAGGACAAGAGACCCAGTACTTC,CASSVWTGQETQYF
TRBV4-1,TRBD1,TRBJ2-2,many,TGCGCCAGCAGCCAAGCTCAGGGACAGGGGGTGAACACCGGGGAGCTGTTTTTT,CASSQAQGQGVNTGELFF
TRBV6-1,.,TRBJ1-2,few,TGTGCCAGCAGTGAAGGCCCCCAGGGCTATGGCTACACCTTC,CASSEGPQGYGYTF
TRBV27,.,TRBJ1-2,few,TGTGCCAGCAGTCCACAGGGCTATGGCTACACCTTC,CASSPQGYGYTF
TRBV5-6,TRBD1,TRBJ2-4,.,TGTGCCAGCGGGGACAGGGGAAACATTCAGTACTTC,CASGDRGNIQYF
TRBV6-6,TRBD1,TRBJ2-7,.,TGTGCCAGCCATCAGGGGGCAGACTACGAGCAGTACTTC,CASHQGADYEQYF
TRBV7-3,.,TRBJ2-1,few,TGTGCCAGCAGAGGCGGCTACAATGAGCAGTTCTTC,CASRGGYNEQFF
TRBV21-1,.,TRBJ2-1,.,TGTGCCAGCAGCAAAGATGGGACAGGGTCCGACAGCTCCTACAATGAGCAGTTCTTC,CASSKDGTGSDSSYNEQFF
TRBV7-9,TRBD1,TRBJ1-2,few,TGTGCCAGCAGCCCCCAAGGAGGGGGCGGATATGGCTACACCTTC,CASSPQGGGGYGYTF
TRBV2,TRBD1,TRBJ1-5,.,TGTGCCAGCAGTGCAACAGGGGACCACCAGCCCCAGCATTTT,CASSATGDHQPQHF
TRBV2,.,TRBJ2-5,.,TGTGCCAGCAGTGAAAACGGAGGCCAAGAGACCCAGTACTTC,CASSENGGQETQYF
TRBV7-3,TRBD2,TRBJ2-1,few,TGTGCCAGCAGCTCCATAGCGGGGGTCTCCTACAATGAGCAGTTCTTC,CASSSIAGVSYNEQFF
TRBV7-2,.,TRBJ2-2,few,TGTGCCAGCAGCTTAGTCTTTGGAGGGACCGGGGAGCTGTTTTTT,CASSLVFGGTGELFF
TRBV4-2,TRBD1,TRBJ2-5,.,TGTGCCAGCAGCCACGCCGAGGGACAGCAAGAGACCCAGTACTTC,CASSHAEGQQETQYF
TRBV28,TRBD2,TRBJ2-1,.,TGTGCCAGCAGTAGCGGGGGGGCCTACAATGAGCAGTTCTTC,CASSSGGAYNEQFF
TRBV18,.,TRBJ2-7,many,TGTGCCAGCTCACTGAAGGGGAACTACGAGCAGTACTTC,CASSLKGNYEQYF
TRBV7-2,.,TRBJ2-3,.,TGTGCCAGCAGCGAACAACGGGGCACAGATACGCAGTATTTT,CASSEQRGTDTQYF
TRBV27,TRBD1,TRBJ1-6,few,TGTGCCAGCGCCCAACAGGGGGTTAATTCACCCCTCCACTTT,CASAQQGVNSPLHF
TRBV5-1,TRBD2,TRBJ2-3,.,TGCGCCAGCAGCGCCCGAAGCGGGGGGGGCACAGATACGCAGTATTTT,CASSARSGGGTDTQYF
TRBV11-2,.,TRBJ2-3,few,TGTGCCAGCACGACTCAGGGGGGTCAGGCTACGCAGTATTTT,CASTTQGGQATQYF
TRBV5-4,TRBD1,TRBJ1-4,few,TGTGCCAGCAGCTATGGACAGGGGAGAAATGAAAAACTGTTTTTT,CASSYGQGRNEKLFF
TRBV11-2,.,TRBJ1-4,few,TGTGCCAGCAGCTGGGGCCCGGGTGAAAAACTGTTTTTT,CASSWGPGEKLFF
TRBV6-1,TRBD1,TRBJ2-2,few,TGTGCCAGCAGTCCCAGGGGGCCGGGCACCGGGGAGCTGTTTTTT,CASSPRGPGTGELFF
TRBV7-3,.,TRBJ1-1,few,TGTGCCAGCAGCTCTACAGGGTACACTGAAGCTTTCTTT,CASSSTGYTEAFF
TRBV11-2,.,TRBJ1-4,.,TGTGCCAGCAGCTTCATGGGGAGGAATGAAAAACTGTTTTTT,CASSFMGRNEKLFF
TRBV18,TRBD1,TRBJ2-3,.,TGTGCCAGCTCTCTAGGACAGGTAACGCAGTATTTT,CASSLGQVTQYF
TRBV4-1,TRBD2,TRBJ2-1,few,TGCGCCAGCAGCCAGCCATCGGGACTAGCGGGGATGGAAGAGCAGTTCTTC,CASSQPSGLAGMEEQFF
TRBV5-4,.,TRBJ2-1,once,TGTGCCAGCAGCTTAGAAGAGGAGCAGTTCTTC,CASSLEEEQFF
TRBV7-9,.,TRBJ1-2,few,TGTGCCAGCAGCTTATCGGACACCAGGGATCACTATGGCTACACCTTC,CASSLSDTRDHYGYTF
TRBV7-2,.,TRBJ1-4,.,TGTGCCAGCAGCCCCCAAGCGGGAGACGAAAAACTGTTTTTT,CASSPQAGDEKLFF
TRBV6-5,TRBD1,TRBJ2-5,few,TGTGCCAGCAGTTACTCCGGACAGGGGGCGATGGAGACCCAGTACTTC,CASSYSGQGAMETQYF
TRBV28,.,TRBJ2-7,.,TGTGCCAGCAGTGTACAGTACGAGCAGTACTTC,CASSVQYEQYF
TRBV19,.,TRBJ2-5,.,TGTGCCAGTAGCTCCGTCTTTCAAGAGACCCAGTACTTC,CASSSVFQETQYF
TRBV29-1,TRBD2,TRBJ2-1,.,TGCAGCGGTGCCGGGACTAGCGGCTCCTACAATGAGCAGTTCTTC,CSGAGTSGSYNEQFF
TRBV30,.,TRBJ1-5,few,TGTGCGTACGACATGTATAGCAATCAGCCCCAGCATTTT,CAYDMYSNQPQHF
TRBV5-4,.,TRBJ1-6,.,TGTGCCAGCAGCTTGGAGCAGGGGAATTCACCCCTCCACTTT,CASSLEQGNSPLHF
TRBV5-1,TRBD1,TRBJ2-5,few,TGCGCCAGCAGCCCGGTGACCGGGACAGAAGCCCAGTACTTC,CASSPVTGTEAQYF